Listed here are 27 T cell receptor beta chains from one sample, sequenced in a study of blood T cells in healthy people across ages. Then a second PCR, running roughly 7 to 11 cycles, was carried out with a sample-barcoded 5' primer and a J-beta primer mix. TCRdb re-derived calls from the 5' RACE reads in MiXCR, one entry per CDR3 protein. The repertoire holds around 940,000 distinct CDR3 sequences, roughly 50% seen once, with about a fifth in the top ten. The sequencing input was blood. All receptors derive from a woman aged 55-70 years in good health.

The CDR3 sequence: CSAGLADGTDTQYF. The CDR3 nucleotides are TGCAGCGCTGGACTAGCGGATGGGACAGATACGCAGTATTTT. The chain couples TRBV29-1 to TRBJ2-3; 10 bases fit TRBD2. V was pared by 7 bases and J by 3 bases, with 7 bases of the junction left unmatched. Looked up from germline, CDR1 is SQVTM and CDR2 is ANQGSEA. The CDR3 is made up of 14 amino acids.

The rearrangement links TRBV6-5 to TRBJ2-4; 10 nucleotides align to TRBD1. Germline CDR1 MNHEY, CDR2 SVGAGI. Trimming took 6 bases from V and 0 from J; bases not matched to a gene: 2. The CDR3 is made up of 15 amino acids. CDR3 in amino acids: CASRRDRGAKNIQYF. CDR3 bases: TGTGCCAGCAGGCGGGACAGGGGAGCCAAAAACATTCAGTACTTC.

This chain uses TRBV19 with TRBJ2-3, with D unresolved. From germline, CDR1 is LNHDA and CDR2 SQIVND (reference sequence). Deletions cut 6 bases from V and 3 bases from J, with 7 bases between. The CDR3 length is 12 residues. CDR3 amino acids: CASRMGTDTQYF. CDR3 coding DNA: TGTGCCAGTAGGATGGGAACAGATACGCAGTATTTT.

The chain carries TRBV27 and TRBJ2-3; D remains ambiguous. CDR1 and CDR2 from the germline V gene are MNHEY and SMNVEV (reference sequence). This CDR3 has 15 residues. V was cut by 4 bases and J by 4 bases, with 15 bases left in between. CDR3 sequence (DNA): TGTGCCAGCAGTTCAATATCTGTAAATTCAGATACGCAGTATTTT. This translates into CASSSISVNSDTQYF.

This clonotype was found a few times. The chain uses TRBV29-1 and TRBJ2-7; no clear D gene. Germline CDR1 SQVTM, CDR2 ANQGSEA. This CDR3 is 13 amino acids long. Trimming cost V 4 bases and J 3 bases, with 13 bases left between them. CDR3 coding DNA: TGCAGCGTTGTAGAACCCCCCGGCTACGAGCAGTACTTC. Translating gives CSVVEPPGYEQYF.

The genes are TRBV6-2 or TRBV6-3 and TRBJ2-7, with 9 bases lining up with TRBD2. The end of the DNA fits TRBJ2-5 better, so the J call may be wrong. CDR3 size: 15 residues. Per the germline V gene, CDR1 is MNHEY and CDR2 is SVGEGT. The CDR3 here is CASSYASGTGETQYF. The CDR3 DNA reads TGTGCCAGCAGTTACGCTAGCGGGACGGGAGAGACCCAGTACTTC.

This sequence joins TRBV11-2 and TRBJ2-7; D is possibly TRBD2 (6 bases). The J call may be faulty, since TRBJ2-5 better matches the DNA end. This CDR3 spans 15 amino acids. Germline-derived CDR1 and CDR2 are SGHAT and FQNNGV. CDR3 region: CASSLGGVHQETQYF. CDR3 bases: TGTGCCAGCAGCTTAGGGGGGGTTCACCAAGAGACCCAGTACTTC.

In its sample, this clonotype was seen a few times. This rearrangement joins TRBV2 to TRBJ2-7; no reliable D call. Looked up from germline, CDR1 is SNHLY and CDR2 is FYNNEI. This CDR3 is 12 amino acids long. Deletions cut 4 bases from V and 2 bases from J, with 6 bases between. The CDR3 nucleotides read TGTGCCAGCAGTGGCATACCCTACGAGCAGTACTTC. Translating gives CASSGIPYEQYF. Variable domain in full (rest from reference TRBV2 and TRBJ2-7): EPEVTQTPSHQVTQMGQEVILRCVPISNHLYFYWYRQILGQKVEFLVSFYNNEISEKSEIFDDQFSVERPDGSNFTLKIRSTKLEDSAMYFCASSGIPYEQYFGPGTRLTVT.

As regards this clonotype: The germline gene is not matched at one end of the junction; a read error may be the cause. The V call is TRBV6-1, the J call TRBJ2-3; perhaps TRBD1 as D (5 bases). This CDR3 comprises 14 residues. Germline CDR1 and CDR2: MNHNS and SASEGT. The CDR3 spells CTSRTPFSTDTQYF. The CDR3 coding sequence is TGTACCAGCAGGACACCCTTTAGCACAGATACGCAGTATTTT.

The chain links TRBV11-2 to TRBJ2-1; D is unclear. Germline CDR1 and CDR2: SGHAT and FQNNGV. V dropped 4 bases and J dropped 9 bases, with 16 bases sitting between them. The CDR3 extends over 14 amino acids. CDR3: CASSSLAGRGEQFF. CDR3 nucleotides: TGTGCCAGCAGCTCTTTGGCAGGCCGTGGTGAGCAGTTCTTC.

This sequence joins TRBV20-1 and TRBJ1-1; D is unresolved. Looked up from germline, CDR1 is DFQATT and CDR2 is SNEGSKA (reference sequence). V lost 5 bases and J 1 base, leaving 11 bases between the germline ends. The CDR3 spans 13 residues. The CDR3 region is CSAYPQRNTEAFF. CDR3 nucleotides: TGCAGTGCTTACCCACAAAGGAACACTGAAGCTTTCTTT.

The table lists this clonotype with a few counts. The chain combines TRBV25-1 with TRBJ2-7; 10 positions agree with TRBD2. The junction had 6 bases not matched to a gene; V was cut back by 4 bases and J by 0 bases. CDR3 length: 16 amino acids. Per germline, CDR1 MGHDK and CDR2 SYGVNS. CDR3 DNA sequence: TGTGCCAGCAGTGGGTGGACTAGCGGAAGCTCCTACGAGCAGTACTTC. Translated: CASSGWTSGSSYEQYF.

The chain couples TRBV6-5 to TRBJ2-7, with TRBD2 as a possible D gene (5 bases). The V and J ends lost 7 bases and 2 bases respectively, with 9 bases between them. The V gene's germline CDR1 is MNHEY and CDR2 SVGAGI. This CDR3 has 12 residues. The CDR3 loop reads CASKASPYEQYF. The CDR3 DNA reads TGTGCCAGCAAGGCTAGCCCCTACGAGCAGTACTTC.

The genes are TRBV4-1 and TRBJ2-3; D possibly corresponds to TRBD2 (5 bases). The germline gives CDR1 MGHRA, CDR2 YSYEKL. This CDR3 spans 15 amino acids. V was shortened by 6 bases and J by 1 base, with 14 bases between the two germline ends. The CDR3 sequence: CASSSGGGGTDTQYF. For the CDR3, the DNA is TGCGCCAGCAGTTCTGGCGGAGGCGGCACAGATACGCAGTATTTT.

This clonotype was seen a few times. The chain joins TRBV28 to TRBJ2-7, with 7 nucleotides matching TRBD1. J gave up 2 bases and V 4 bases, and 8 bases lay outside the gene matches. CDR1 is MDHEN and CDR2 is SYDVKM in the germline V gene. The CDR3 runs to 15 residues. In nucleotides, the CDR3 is TGTGCCAGCAGTTCTCGACAGGGTATCCCCTACGAGCAGTACTTC. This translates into CASSSRQGIPYEQYF.

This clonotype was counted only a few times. The DNA for the CDR3 is TGCAGCGTTGGTGCAGGGACCGATCAGCCCCAGCATTTT. This encodes CSVGAGTDQPQHF. The chain couples TRBV29-1 to TRBJ1-5, with D perhaps TRBD1 (5 bases). Trimming stripped 4 bases from V and 5 bases from J, with 12 bases between. The length of the CDR3 is 13 residues. In germline, CDR1 is SQVTM, CDR2 ANQGSEA.

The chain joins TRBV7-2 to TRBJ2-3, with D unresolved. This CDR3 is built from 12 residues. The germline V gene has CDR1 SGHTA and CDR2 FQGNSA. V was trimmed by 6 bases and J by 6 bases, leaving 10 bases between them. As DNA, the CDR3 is TGTGCCAGCAGTCGATTCGTTGATACGCAGTATTTT. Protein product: CASSRFVDTQYF.

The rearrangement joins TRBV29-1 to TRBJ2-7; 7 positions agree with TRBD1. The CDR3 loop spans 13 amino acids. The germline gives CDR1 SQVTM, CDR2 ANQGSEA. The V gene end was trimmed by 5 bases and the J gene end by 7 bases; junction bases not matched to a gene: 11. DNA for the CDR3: TGCAGCGTTTGGGACAGAAATGCTAGAGAGCAGTACTTC. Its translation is CSVWDRNAREQYF.

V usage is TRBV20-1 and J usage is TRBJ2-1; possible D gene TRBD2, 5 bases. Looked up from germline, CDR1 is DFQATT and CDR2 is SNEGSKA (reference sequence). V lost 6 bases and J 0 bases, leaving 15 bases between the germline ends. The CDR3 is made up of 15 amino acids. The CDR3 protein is CSAMLSGSSYNEQFF. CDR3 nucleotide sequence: TGCAGTGCCATGTTGTCGGGGAGCTCCTACAATGAGCAGTTCTTC.

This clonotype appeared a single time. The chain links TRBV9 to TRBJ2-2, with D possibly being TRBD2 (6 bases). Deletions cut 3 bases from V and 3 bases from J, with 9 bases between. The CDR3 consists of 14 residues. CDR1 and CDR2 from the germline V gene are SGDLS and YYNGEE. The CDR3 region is CASSEGLHTGELFF. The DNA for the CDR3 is TGTGCCAGCAGCGAGGGACTCCACACCGGGGAGCTGTTTTTT.

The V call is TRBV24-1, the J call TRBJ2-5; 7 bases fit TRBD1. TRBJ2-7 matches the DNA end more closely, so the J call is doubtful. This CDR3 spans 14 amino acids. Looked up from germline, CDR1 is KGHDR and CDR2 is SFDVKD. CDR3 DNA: TGTGCCACCAGTGATACACAGGGGACCTACGAGCAGTACTTC. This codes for CATSDTQGTYEQYF.

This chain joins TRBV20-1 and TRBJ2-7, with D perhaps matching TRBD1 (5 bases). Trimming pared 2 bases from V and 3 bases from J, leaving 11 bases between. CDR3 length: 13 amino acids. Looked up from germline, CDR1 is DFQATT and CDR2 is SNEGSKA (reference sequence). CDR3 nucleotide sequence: TGCAGTGCTAGAAGGGGCGGAATCTACGAGCAGTACTTC. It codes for CSARRGGIYEQYF.

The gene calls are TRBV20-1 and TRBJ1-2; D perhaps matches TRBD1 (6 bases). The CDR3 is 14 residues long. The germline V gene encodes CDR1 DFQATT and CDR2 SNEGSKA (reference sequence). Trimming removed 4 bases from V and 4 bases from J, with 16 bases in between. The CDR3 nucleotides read TGCAGTGCTACGCAGGGGAAGACCATCTATGGCTACACCTTC. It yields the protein CSATQGKTIYGYTF.

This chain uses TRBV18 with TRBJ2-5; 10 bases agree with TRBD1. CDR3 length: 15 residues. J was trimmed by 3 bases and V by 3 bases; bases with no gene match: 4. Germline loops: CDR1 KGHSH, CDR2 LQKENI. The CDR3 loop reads CASSPTGTGEETQYF. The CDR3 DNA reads TGTGCCAGCTCACCCACTGGGACAGGGGAAGAGACCCAGTACTTC.

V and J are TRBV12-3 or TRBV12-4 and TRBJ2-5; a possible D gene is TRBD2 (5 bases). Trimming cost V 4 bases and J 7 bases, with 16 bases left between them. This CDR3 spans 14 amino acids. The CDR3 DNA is TGTGCCAGCAGTTACGGCTCCACCGCGGGGACCCAGTACTTC. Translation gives CASSYGSTAGTQYF.

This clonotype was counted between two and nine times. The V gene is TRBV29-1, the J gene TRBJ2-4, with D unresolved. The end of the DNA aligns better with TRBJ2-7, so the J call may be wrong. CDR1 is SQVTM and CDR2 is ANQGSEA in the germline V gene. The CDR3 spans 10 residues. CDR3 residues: CSVEGDEQYF. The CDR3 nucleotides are TGCAGCGTTGAAGGGGACGAGCAGTACTTC.

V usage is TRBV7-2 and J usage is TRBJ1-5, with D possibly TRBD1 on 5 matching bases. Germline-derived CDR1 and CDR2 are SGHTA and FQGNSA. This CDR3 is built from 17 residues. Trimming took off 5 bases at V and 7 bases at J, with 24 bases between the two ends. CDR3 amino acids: CASSPPGLAGGEQPQHF. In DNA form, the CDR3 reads TGTGCCAGCAGCCCGCCGGGACTAGCGGGAGGAGAACAGCCCCAGCATTTT.